A selection of T cell receptor beta chains follows, all from one sample in a study of Ad26.COV2.S vaccination and SARS-CoV-2 variants. Measured with immunoSEQ multiplex PCR; TCRdb has only the in-frame clones, and not every one. The sample includes over 400,000 clones, roughly 87% of them seen just once. This specimen was peripheral blood, taken in a trial of Ad26.COV2.S vaccine versus placebo. Receptors originate from a person between 18 and 65 years old who received the Ad26.COV2.S COVID-19 vaccine or a placebo. Each CDR3 is given with its conserved first and last residue. Fields, in order: D gene, V gene, clone size, J gene, CDR3 length, CDR3 protein, CDR3 DNA. The D gene is left open where the match is weak. For some rows the clone size is stated as once, few or many, or as a class when expanded; others skip it.

>.|TRBV6-5|.|TRBJ1-4|13
CASSIVPREKLFF
TGTGCCAGCAGTATAGTCCCAAGGGAAAAACTGTTTTTT
>TRBD2|TRBV6-5|.|TRBJ2-1|13
CASRKASGNEQFF
TGTGCCAGCAGAAAGGCTAGCGGCAATGAGCAGTTCTTC
>TRBD1|TRBV29-1|once|TRBJ2-7|13
CSVYTGASYEQYF
TGCAGCGTTTATACAGGGGCTTCCTACGAGCAGTACTTC
>.|TRBV9|.|TRBJ1-5|17
CASSVVRRRISNQPQHF
TGTGCCAGCAGCGTTGTTCGACGCAGGATTAGCAATCAGCCCCAGCATTTT
>TRBD1|TRBV3-1/TRBV3-2|.|TRBJ2-3|16
CASLLSPRGRTDTQYF
TGTGCCAGCCTGTTGTCTCCCAGGGGGCGCACAGATACGCAGTATTTT
>.|TRBV19|.|TRBJ2-2|11
CATRYTGELFF
TGTGCCACTAGATACACCGGGGAGCTGTTTTTT
>.|TRBV4-1|.|TRBJ1-2|15
CASSQGLEDPLGYTF
TGCGCCAGCAGCCAAGGGTTAGAGGACCCTCTGGGGTACACCTTC
>TRBD2|TRBV4-3|.|TRBJ2-4|19
CASSYGLAGGMGGKNIQYF
TGCGCCAGCAGCTACGGACTAGCGGGGGGAATGGGTGGCAAAAACATTCAGTACTTC
>.|TRBV7-9|.|TRBJ2-7|16
CASSLGPRQVPYEQYF
TGTGCCAGCAGCTTAGGACCCCGACAGGTGCCCTACGAGCAGTACTTC
>.|TRBV21-1|.|TRBJ1-1|12
CSNSAGGVEAFF
TGTTCGAACTCGGCAGGGGGGGTAGAAGCTTTCTTT
>TRBD1|TRBV5-6|.|TRBJ1-6|17
CASSLGGQGALNSPLHF
TGTGCCAGCAGCTTGGGAGGACAGGGGGCGCTTAATTCACCCCTCCACTTT
>TRBD2|TRBV7-9|.|TRBJ2-1|18
CASSLRPRLAGGPSEQFF
TGTGCCAGCAGCTTAAGGCCCAGACTAGCGGGAGGGCCTAGTGAGCAGTTCTTC
>.|TRBV5-1|.|TRBJ2-3|14
CASGEATSADTQYF
TGCGCCAGCGGGGAAGCCACCTCGGCGGATACGCAGTATTTT
>TRBD1|TRBV5-6|once|TRBJ1-1|16
CASSQPGQGANTEAFF
TGTGCCAGCAGCCAACCGGGACAGGGGGCTAACACTGAAGCTTTCTTT
>.|TRBV3-1/TRBV3-2|.|TRBJ1-1|13
CASSQVGGSEAFF
TGTGCCAGCAGCCAAGTCGGTGGCTCTGAAGCTTTCTTT
>TRBD1|TRBV19|.|TRBJ1-2|14
CASRRDRGPGGYTF
TGTGCCAGTAGGCGGGACAGGGGGCCCGGTGGCTACACCTTC
>TRBD1|TRBV13|.|TRBJ1-5|14
CASSSGGGGSPQHF
TGTGCCAGCAGCTCAGGGGGGGGTGGTTCGCCCCAGCATTTT
>.|TRBV24-1|.|TRBJ1-2|13
CATSAGGDYGYTF
TGTGCCACCAGTGCTGGGGGCGACTATGGCTACACCTTC
>.|TRBV14|few|TRBJ1-5|13
CASSPDRNQPQHF
TGTGCCAGCAGCCCAGATCGCAATCAGCCCCAGCATTTT
>TRBD2|TRBV5-5|.|TRBJ2-5|16
CASSGIAGHELETQYF
TGTGCCAGCAGCGGGATAGCGGGCCACGAACTAGAGACCCAGTACTTC
>.|TRBV19|.|TRBJ1-1|17
CASSRTFGSIGNTEAFF
TGTGCCAGTAGTAGGACGTTCGGATCGATAGGGAACACTGAAGCTTTCTTT
>.|TRBV5-1|.|TRBJ2-3|15
CASSRQPGGTDTQYF
TGCGCCAGCAGTCGCCAACCTGGTGGCACAGATACGCAGTATTTT